This TCR beta chain was identified in a study of identical twins (dated by TCRdb to about 2016). Looking at the study overall: To test whether fetal clonotypes persist, the study used deep sequencing on TCR alpha and beta repertoires from monozygotic twins, unrelated adults of various ages, and cord blood. To rule out contamination, replicate twin experiments were performed at different times with different library preparation protocols.

As to this clonotype: Its cognate antigen has yet to be identified. No base-level quality is on record; no much larger clone is a single base apart.

Libraries were prepared through 5' RACE. TCRdb names Illumina HiSeq 2000 as the instrument used. A universal primer binding site was added through template switching, and the final cDNA carried a unique molecular identifier so that TCR cDNA molecules could be counted accurately. Specific primers in the conserved constant-segment region were used to synthesize first-strand cDNA for TCR alpha and beta chains. To control for contamination, each cDNA library was double barcoded with a SMART-Mk sample barcode plus Illumina barcodes. TruSeq adapter sequences along with Illumina sample barcodes were introduced in two successive PCR steps. The TCR alpha and beta cDNA libraries were sequenced on the Illumina HiSeq platform using custom primers. Under the source paper's analysis protocol: MiGEC was used to process raw reads and extract unique molecular identifiers, and MiXCR was used to find CDR3 positions. For each individual, recombination models were inferred using an EM algorithm with the repgenHMM and IGoR tools. The tcR package in R was used for shared clonotype analysis, with sharing normalized by the product of cloneset sizes. To study raw recombination free of thymic and clonal selection effects, out-of-frame nonproductive sequences were analyzed. TCRdb itself trimmed the public reads at Q25 with fastp, ran MiXCR and retained productive beta chains. Every CDR3 protein is listed once, alongside the most common genes and DNA of its rows. The authors' filters were not applied to this entry. Counted in this sample were hundreds of thousands of distinct CDR3 sequences; 8.5% to 9.5% of them appeared once. Roughly 0.97% of the sample is in the top ten clones.

Every donor was a healthy Caucasian. The twin cohort consisted of three pairs of female monozygotic twins, all aged 18 to 29 years. The RNA used for TCR libraries was isolated from peripheral blood mononuclear cells. Study-wide findings and limitations: Excess twin sharing in beta out-of-frame sequences was weaker because fewer shared sequences lowered the signal-to-noise ratio. Zero-insertion analyses could be partly confounded by invariant T cells such as MAIT and iNKT, though diverse VJ usage argued against such confounding for most clonotypes. Because the same donors could not be followed over many years, the conclusions relied on cross-sectional statistical analysis. In monozygotic twins, out-of-frame TCR alpha sharing was systematically underestimated by recombination models, although the models agreed with sharing between unrelated individuals. Compared with coincidental sharing between unrelated individuals, an excess of low generation-probability sequences was observed among out-of-frame TCR alpha sequences shared between twins. Fewer insertions were carried by abundant cord blood beta clonotypes; a weaker similar trend was observed in young adult naive repertoires, while no such trend was observed in memory repertoires.

Its CDR3 holds 11 amino acids, cysteine through phenylalanine. The DNA shown is the 33-base CDR3, in frame from base 1. The V and J ends are trimmed by 6 bases and 10 bases, leaving 10 bases between them. CDR1 and CDR2 are drawn from the germline V gene: SGHVS, FNYEAQ. The sample was also linked to a second study, of yellow fever vaccine responses in identical twins. The second study also describes: According to the authors, the vaccine-induced T cell response in identical twins seemed to be partly convergent and partly specific to each individual. In identical twins, the study followed T cell clones that responded to the vaccine with precision.

Sequenced: PBMCs. The sequence links TRBV7-6 to TRBJ2-1, with a weak D call of TRBD1 (6 bases match). The TCR sequence derives from a woman between 18 and 29 years old in good health. The CDR3 loop reads CASRKGEEQFF. The DNA is TGTGCCAGCAGGAAGGGGGAAGAGCAGTTCTTC.